This passage covers 5 T cell receptor beta chains from one sample sequenced in a study of T cells in Graves' hyperthyroidism and ophthalmopathy. The TCR beta CDR3 regions underwent amplification using RNA transcripts as the source. Initially, a first-round RT-PCR of the TCR CDR3 employed the HTBI primer set. In TCRdb, the multiplex PCR reads were re-called with MiXCR into one record per CDR3 protein. This table has 280,000 or so distinct CDR3 sequences, less than 30% appearing once. The sequencing input was blood. Receptors originate from a man aged 35 to 55 with Graves' hyperthyroidism that later progressed to Graves' ophthalmopathy.

This clonotype was detected many times. This chain uses TRBV11-2 with TRBJ1-6; D is undetermined. Trimming shortened V by 5 bases and J by 8 bases, and 22 bases separated the two germline ends. Germline V gene sequence: CDR1 SGHAT, CDR2 FQNNGV. The CDR3 is 17 amino acids. CDR3 region: CASSLQRSWGSDSPLHF. The CDR3 DNA reads TGTGCCAGCAGCCTACAGAGGAGTTGGGGTTCGGATTCACCCCTCCACTTT.

This clonotype was seen at least ten times. The J gene is TRBJ1-1, the V gene TRBV2, with 10 bases that match TRBD1. With V trimmed by 5 bases and J by 8 bases, 8 bases remained unmatched. Germline values: CDR1 SNHLY, CDR2 FYNNEI. CDR3 length equals 14 residues. CDR3 in amino acids: CASSRDRGLGEAFF. The CDR3 DNA reads TGTGCCAGCAGTAGGGACAGGGGACTTGGGGAAGCTTTCTTT.

This clonotype was counted ten times or more. The genes are TRBV24-1 and TRBJ2-2; maybe TRBD1 (5 bases). This CDR3 is built from 16 residues. V was cut by 2 bases and J by 7 bases, with 16 bases left in between. From germline, CDR1 is KGHDR and CDR2 SFDVKD. The CDR3 reads CATSDYQGLGGGELFF. The CDR3 DNA sequence: TGTGCCACCAGTGATTATCAGGGCCTCGGTGGCGGGGAGCTGTTTTTT.

Ten or more counts support this clonotype. The chain carries TRBV7-2 and TRBJ1-2; D not resolved. Germline loops: CDR1 SGHTA, CDR2 FQGNSA. Trimming took 2 bases from V and 3 from J, leaving 7 bases between them. The CDR3 is 13 residues long. The CDR3 loop reads CASSLRADYGYTF. CDR3 nucleotides: TGTGCCAGCAGCTTAAGGGCGGACTATGGCTACACCTTC.

This clonotype was picked up many times. The chain recombines TRBV20-1 with TRBJ1-5; TRBD1 matches at 7 bases. V lost 5 bases and J lost 2; bases outside the gene matches: 6. The CDR3 spans 14 residues. CDR1 is DFQATT, CDR2 SNEGSKA, per germline (reference sequence). The CDR3 loop reads CSAGRQGGNQPQHF. The CDR3 DNA is TGCAGTGCTGGTAGACAGGGCGGCAATCAGCCCCAGCATTTT.